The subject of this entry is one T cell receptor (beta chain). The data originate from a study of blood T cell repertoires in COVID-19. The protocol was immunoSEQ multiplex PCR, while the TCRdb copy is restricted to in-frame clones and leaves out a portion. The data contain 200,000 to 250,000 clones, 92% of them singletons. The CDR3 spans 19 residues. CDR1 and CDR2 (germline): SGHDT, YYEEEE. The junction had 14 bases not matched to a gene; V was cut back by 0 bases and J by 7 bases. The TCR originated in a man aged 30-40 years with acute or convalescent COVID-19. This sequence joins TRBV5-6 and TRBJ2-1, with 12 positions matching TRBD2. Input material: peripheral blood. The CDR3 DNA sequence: TGTGCCAGCAGCTTGGGGTTCGGGTGGACTAGCGGGAATATGAATGAGCAGTTCTTC. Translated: CASSLGFGWTSGNMNEQFF.